The T cell receptor (beta chain) under discussion was sequenced for a study of CD8 T cells in ankylosing spondylitis. Study results and caveats: Blood of patients with ankylosing spondylitis appeared to be characterized by a TCR beta motif of seven or eight highly homologous variants. Clones that were linked to disease were CD8+ and were relatively rare in peripheral blood. Matched ankylosing spondylitis synovial fluid reportedly showed significant enrichment of disease-linked clones. Past research had described some motif variants in reactive arthritis synovial fluid and blood.

The CDR3 extends over 16 amino acids. The ends lost 0 bases at V and 4 bases at J; junction bases unmatched: 8. Germline assignment: CDR1 SNHLY and CDR2 FYNNEI. In making TCR beta libraries, quantitative 5'-RACE with molecular barcodes was used. TCRdb itself ran the 5' RACE reads through MiXCR, one entry per CDR3 protein. This table has roughly 300,000 distinct CDR3 sequences, roughly 8% appearing once. Of note for this clonotype: Its specificity is unknown.

The sequenced material came from blood, either unsorted or a sorted T cell fraction (not recorded which). This clonotype originated in a male donor with ankylosing spondylitis. This chain uses TRBV2 with TRBJ2-7; 8 bases map to TRBD2. Written as DNA, the CDR3 is TGTGCCAGCAGTGAAGCGGGCTACCTAGCGGGTTACGAGCAGTACTTC. This sequence encodes CASSEAGYLAGYEQYF.